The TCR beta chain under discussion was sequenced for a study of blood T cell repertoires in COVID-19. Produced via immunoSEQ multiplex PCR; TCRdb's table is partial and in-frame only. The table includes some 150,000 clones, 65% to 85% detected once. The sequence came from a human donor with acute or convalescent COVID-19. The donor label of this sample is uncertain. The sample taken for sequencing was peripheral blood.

CDR3: CASSSGERFQPQHF. In DNA form, the CDR3 reads TGTGCCAGCAGTTCAGGGGAAAGGTTTCAGCCCCAGCATTTT. The chain recombines TRBV6-6 with TRBJ1-5; TRBD1 might be the D (6 bases). The CDR3 contains 14 residues. Germline V gene sequence: CDR1 MNHNY, CDR2 SVGAGI (reference sequence). Deletions cut 4 bases from V and 6 bases from J, with 13 bases between.